These T cell receptor beta chains were read from a single sample in a study of OX40 agonist ivuxolimab in advanced cancers. Generated by immunoSEQ multiplex PCR, the TCRdb table keeps only in-frame clones and is missing some. The sample shows roughly 90,000 clones, roughly 90% of them seen only once. The starting material was CD4+ or CD8+ T cells sorted from blood, obtained in a trial of the OX40 agonist ivuxolimab. These TCRs come from an adult with an advanced solid tumor such as melanoma, head and neck, liver or kidney cancer. CDR3s include the opening cysteine and the closing phenylalanine or tryptophan.

TRBJ2-2,16,TRBV19,CASREGRGINTGELFF
TRBJ1-5,13,TRBV10-3,CAISLTGREPQHF
TRBJ1-5,15,TRBV6-1,CASSEIGTGHQPQHF
TRBJ2-6,15,TRBV28,CASGKTGGGANVLTF
TRBJ2-2,13,TRBV5-8,CASSRSIPGELFF
TRBJ2-1,15,TRBV6-1,CASSEAATSSYEQFF
TRBJ2-7,15,TRBV5-4,CASSLGGRGPREQYF
TRBJ2-3,14,TRBV5-1,CASSLTSGTDTQYF
TRBJ2-1,15,TRBV15,CATSGLARRQNEQFF
TRBJ1-2,15,TRBV6-6,CASSSTGADNYGYTF
TRBJ1-2,15,TRBV6-5,CASRPPMTGLGGYTF
TRBJ2-2,20,TRBV11-3,CASSLTRWLAGMRGTGELFF
TRBJ2-7,12,TRBV7-3,CASSPEGGEQYF
TRBJ2-7,17,TRBV27,CASSLERTSGRIGEQYF
TRBJ2-5,13,TRBV7-6,CASRPTDQQTQYF
TRBJ2-6,18,TRBV5-6,CASSLVGTGVFGANVLTF
TRBJ2-3,15,TRBV28,CASSFTGGSTDTQYF
TRBJ1-2,13,TRBV28,CASLSTGDYGYTF
TRBJ1-2,14,TRBV18,CASSQQGANYGYTF
TRBJ1-1,11,TRBV7-2,CASSLELVAFF
TRBJ2-7,14,TRBV29-1,CSVEIPSGRLEQYF
TRBJ1-1,14,TRBV6-6,CASSRQGAFTEAFF
TRBJ2-2,15,TRBV25-1,CASSPSGSRTGELFF
TRBJ2-1,14,TRBV5-4,CASSRPPSLNEQFF
TRBJ2-5,14,TRBV7-2,CASSLVSRQETQYF
TRBJ2-3,15,TRBV9,CASSVVSGVTDTQYF
TRBJ2-3,14,TRBV5-1,CASTTTGGPPTQYF
TRBJ2-3,12,TRBV15,CATSVSGDTQYF
TRBJ2-7,15,TRBV7-2,CASSLSGRGLYEQYF
TRBJ1-2,12,TRBV6-6,CASTRTGDGYTF
TRBJ1-1,12,TRBV4-3,CASSQDRREAFF
TRBJ2-3,13,TRBV5-1,CASSLHTGDTQYF
TRBJ2-5,14,TRBV7-2,CASSLGTVQETQYF
TRBJ2-2,16,TRBV5-1,CASSLAGAPGTGELFF
TRBJ2-7,14,TRBV2,CASTGTSGTHEQYF
TRBJ2-1,12,TRBV18,CASSAVRSEQFF
TRBJ2-5,15,TRBV2,CASRNSGGGGETQYF
TRBJ1-2,13,TRBV19,CASSGRGRNGYTF
TRBJ1-1,14,TRBV28,CASILGGMNTEAFF
TRBJ2-7,15,TRBV28,CASSSGASEKDEQYF
TRBJ2-1,17,TRBV5-4,CASSSRTAGLAGGEQFF
TRBJ2-5,13,TRBV29-1,CSVEGRNQETQYF
TRBJ2-3,14,TRBV19,CATTSGIITDTQYF
TRBJ1-5,16,TRBV2,CASRAGTGGGNQPQHF
TRBJ1-2,15,TRBV7-9,CASSPGQGVGYGYTF
TRBJ2-1,14,TRBV9,CASSVVGSDNEQFF
TRBJ2-7,15,TRBV6-5,CASRTKTSGRPEQYF
TRBJ2-7,11,TRBV5-1,CASSLPEKQYF
TRBJ1-2,13,TRBV6-5,CASRRHKNYGYTF
TRBJ1-1,15,TRBV4-3,CASSQDPGLNTEAFF
TRBJ2-5,13,TRBV7-3,CASGQGARETQYF
TRBJ2-1,13,TRBV7-3,CASSPGSYNEQFF
TRBJ1-4,14,TRBV30,CAWSVGQPNEKLFF
TRBJ2-1,13,TRBV6-1,CATTRETYNGQFF
TRBJ1-2,15,TRBV5-5,CASSLDQADGYGYTF
TRBJ2-1,16,TRBV5-4,CASSAGLAVTGNEQFF
TRBJ1-2,12,TRBV2,CASKGGYGGYTF
TRBJ2-3,15,TRBV5-6,CASSLAGGVADTQYF
TRBJ1-2,14,TRBV30,CAWTQLTTGEGYTF
TRBJ2-7,16,TRBV5-1,CASSFGGLAGIDEQYF